This TCR beta chain was documented in a study of blood T cells in healthy people across ages. PBMCs, at least 7 million per sample, were isolated. The CDR3 length is 12 residues. V lost 6 bases to trimming and J lost 10 bases, with 15 bases between them. Germline V gene lookup returns CDR1 MNHNS and CDR2 SASEGT. A second PCR of 7 to 11 cycles used a sample-barcoded 5' primer and a J-beta primer mix. TCRdb independently ran MiXCR on the 5' RACE reads; one entry per CDR3 protein. Counted here are about 1.4 million distinct CDR3 sequences, around 59% occurring once; the ten biggest clones make up 6.5% to 8.5%.

This clonotype was sampled from a young man in good health. The chain joins TRBV6-1 to TRBJ1-1; D may be TRBD1 (6 bases). Sequenced: blood. Here the CDR3 reads CASSRSGVGAFF. In DNA form, the CDR3 reads TGTGCCAGCAGCCGATCAGGGGTCGGAGCTTTCTTT.